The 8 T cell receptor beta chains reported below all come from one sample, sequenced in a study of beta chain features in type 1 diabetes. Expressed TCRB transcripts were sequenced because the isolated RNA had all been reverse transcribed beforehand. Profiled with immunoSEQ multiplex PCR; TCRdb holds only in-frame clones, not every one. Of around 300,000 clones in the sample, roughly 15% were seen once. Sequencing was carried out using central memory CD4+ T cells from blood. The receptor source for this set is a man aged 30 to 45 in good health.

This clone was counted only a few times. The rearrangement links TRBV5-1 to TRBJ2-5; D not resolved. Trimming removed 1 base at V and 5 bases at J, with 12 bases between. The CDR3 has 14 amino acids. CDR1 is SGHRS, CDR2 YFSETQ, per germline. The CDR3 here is CASSLNSGEETQYF. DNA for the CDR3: TGCGCCAGCAGCTTGAATTCCGGCGAGGAGACCCAGTACTTC.

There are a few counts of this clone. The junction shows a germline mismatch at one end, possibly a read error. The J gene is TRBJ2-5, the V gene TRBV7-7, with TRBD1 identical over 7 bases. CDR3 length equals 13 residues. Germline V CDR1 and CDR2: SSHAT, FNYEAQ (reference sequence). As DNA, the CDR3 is TGTGCTAGCAGCTTTGGGACAGAGGAGACCCAGTACTTC. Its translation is CASSFGTEETQYF.

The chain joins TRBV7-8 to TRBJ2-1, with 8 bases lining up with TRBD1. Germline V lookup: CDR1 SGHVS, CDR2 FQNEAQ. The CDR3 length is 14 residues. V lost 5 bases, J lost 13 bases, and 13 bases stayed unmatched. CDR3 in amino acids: CASSASNDRGYQFF. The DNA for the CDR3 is TGTGCCAGCAGCGCGAGTAACGACAGGGGATATCAGTTCTTC.

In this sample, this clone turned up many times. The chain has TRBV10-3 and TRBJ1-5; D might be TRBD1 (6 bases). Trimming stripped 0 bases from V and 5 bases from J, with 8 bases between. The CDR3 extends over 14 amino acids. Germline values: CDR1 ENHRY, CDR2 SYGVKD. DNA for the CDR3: TGTGCCATCAGTGAGTCTCCAGGGGATCAGCCCCAGCATTTT. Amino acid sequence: CAISESPGDQPQHF.

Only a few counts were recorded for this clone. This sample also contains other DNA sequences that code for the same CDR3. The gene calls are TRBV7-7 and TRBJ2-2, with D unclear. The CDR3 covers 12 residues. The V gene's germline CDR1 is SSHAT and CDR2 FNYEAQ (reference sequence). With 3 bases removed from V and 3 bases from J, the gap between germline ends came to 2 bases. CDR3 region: CASSFDTGELFF. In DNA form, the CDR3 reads TGTGCCAGCAGCTTCGACACCGGGGAGCTGTTTTTT.

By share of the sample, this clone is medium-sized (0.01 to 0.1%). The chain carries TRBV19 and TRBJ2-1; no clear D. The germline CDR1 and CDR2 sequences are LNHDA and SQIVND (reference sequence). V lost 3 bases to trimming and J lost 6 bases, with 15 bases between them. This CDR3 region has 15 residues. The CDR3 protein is CASSILEAGSNEQFF. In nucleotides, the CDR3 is TGTGCCAGTAGTATCTTAGAGGCTGGGTCCAATGAGCAGTTCTTC.

The CDR3 sequence is CASKQDSRSGANVLTF. For the CDR3, the DNA is TGTGCCAGTAAACAAGACAGTCGCTCTGGGGCCAACGTCCTGACTTTC. This chain joins TRBV19 and TRBJ2-6; tentative D call: TRBD1 (5 bases). This CDR3 is built from 16 residues. Germline CDR1 is LNHDA and CDR2 is SQIVND (reference sequence). Trimming shortened V by 7 bases and J by 0 bases, and 13 bases separated the two germline ends.

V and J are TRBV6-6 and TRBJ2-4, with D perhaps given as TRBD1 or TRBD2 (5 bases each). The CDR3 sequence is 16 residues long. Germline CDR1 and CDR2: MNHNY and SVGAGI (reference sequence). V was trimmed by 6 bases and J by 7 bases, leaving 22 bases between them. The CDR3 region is CASSRFEGLQRNIQYF. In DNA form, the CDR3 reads TGTGCCAGCAGCCGCTTTGAGGGGTTGCAGCGGAACATTCAGTACTTC.